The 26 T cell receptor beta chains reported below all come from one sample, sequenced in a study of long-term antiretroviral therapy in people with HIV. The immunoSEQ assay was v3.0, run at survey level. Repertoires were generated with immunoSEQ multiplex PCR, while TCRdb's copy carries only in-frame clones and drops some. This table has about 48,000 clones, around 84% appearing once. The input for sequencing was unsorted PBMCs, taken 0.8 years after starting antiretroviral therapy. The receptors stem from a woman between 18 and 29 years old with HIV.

The chain's CDR3 is CASTLDRGTDTQYF. CDR3 in DNA: TGTGCCAGCACTCTCGACCGGGGCACAGATACGCAGTATTTT. This chain connects TRBV25-1 to TRBJ2-3, with unresolved D. Germline loops: CDR1 MGHDK, CDR2 SYGVNS. There are 14 residues in the CDR3. Trimming left V 7 bases short and J 1 base short, with 12 bases between. The variable domain in full, with the rest retrieved from reference TRBV25-1 and TRBJ2-3, is EADIYQTPRYLVIGTGKKITLECSQTMGHDKMYWYQQDPGMELHLIHYSYGVNSTEKGDLSSESTVSRIRTEHFPLTLESARPSHTSQYLCASTLDRGTDTQYFGPGTRLTVL.

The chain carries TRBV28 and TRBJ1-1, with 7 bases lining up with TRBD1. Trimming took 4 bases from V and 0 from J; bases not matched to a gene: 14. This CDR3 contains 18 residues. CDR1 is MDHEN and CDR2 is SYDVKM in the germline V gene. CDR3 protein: CASSSLRGAGGMNTEAFF. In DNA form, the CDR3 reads TGTGCCAGCAGTTCGCTCCGGGGTGCAGGGGGTATGAACACTGAAGCTTTCTTT. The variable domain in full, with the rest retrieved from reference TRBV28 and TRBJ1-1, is DVKVTQSSRYLVKRTGEKVFLECVQDMDHENMFWYRQDPGLGLRLIYFSYDVKMKEKGDIPEGYSVSREKKERFSLILESASTNQTSMYLCASSSLRGAGGMNTEAFFGQGTRLTVV.

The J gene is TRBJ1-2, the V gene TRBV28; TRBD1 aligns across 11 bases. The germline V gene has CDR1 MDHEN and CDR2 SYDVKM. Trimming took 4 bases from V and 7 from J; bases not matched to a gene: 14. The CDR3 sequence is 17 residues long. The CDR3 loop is CASSSPGQGVKIGGYTF. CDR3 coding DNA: TGTGCCAGCAGTTCCCCGGGACAGGGGGTCAAAATAGGTGGCTACACCTTC.

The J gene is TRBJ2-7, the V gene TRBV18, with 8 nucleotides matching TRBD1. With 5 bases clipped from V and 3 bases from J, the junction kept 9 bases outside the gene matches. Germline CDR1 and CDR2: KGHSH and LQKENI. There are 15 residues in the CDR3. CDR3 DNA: TGTGCCAGCTCATCAAACCGAGACAGGGGCTACGAGCAGTACTTC. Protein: CASSSNRDRGYEQYF.

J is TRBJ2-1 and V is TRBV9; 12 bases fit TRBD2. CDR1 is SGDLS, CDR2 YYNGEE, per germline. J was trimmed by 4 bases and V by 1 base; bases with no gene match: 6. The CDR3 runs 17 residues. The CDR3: CASSVMGLAGGYNEQFF. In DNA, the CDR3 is TGTGCCAGCAGCGTAATGGGACTAGCGGGTGGATACAATGAGCAGTTCTTC.

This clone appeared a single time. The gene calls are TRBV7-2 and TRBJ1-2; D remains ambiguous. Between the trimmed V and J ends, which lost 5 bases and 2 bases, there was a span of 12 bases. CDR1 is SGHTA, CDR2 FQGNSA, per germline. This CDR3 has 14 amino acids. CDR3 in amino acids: CASSLGVGNYGYTF. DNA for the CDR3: TGTGCCAGCAGCCTTGGGGTGGGGAACTATGGCTACACCTTC.

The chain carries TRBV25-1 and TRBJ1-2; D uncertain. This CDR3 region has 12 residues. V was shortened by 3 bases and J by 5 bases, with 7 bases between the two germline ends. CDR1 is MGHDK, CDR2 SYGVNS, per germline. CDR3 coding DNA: TGTGCCAGCAGTGATCGGCTTTATGGCTACACCTTC. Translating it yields CASSDRLYGYTF.

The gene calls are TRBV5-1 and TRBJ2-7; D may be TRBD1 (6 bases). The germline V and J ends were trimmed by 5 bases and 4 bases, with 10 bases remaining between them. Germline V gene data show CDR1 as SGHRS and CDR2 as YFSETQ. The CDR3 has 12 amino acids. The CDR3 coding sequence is TGCGCCAGCAGAGAAGGGGGTTACGAGCAGTACTTC. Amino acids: CASREGGYEQYF.

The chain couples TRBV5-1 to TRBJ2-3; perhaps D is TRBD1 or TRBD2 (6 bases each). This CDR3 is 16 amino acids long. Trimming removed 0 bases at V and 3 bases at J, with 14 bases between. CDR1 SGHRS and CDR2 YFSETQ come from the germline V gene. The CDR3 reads CASSLGSGAGTDTQYF. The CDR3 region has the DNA TGCGCCAGCAGCTTGGGTTCAGGGGCGGGAACAGATACGCAGTATTTT. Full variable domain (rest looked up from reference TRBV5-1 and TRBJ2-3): KAGVTQTPRYLIKTRGQQVTLSCSPISGHRSVSWYQQTPGQGLQFLFEYFSETQRNKGNFPGRFSGRQFSNSRSEMNVSTLELGDSALYLCASSLGSGAGTDTQYFGPGTRLTVL.

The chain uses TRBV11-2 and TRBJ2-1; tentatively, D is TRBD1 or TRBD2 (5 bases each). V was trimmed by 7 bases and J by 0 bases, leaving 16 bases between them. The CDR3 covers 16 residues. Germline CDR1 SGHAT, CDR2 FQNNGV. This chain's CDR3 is CASTAGTYSSYNEQFF. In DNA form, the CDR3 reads TGTGCCAGCACTGCCGGGACCTACAGCTCCTACAATGAGCAGTTCTTC.

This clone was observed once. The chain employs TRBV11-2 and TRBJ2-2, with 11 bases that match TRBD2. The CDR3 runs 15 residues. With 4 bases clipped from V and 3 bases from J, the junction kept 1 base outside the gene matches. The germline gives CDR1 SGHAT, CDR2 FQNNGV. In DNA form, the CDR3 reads TGTGCCAGCAGCTATAGCGGGAGGGACACCGGGGAGCTGTTTTTT. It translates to CASSYSGRDTGELFF.

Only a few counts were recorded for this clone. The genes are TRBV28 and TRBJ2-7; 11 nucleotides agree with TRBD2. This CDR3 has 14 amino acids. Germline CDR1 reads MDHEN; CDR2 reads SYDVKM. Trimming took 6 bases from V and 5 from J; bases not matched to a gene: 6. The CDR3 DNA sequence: TGTGCCAGCAGCGAGTTAGCGGGAGGGGACGAGCAGTACTTC. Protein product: CASSELAGGDEQYF.

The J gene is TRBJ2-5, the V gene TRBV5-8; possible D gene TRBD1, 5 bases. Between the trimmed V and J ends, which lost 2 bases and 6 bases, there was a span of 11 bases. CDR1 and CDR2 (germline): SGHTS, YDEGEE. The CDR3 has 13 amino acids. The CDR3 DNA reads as TGTGCCAGCAGCTTCCGACAGAGACAGACCCAGTACTTC. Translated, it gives CASSFRQRQTQYF.

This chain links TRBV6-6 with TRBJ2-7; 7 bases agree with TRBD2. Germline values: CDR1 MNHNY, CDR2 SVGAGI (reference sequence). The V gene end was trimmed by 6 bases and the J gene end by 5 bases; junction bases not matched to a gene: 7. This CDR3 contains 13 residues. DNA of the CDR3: TGTGCCAGCAGGTATCGGGAGGCGAACGAGCAGTACTTC. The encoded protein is CASRYREANEQYF.

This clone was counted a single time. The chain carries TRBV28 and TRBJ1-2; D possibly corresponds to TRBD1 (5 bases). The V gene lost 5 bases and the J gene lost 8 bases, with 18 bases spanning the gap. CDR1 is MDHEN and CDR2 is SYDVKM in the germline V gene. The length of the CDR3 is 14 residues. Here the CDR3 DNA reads TGTGCCAGCAGTCCTAGCGGGGGGAGGGCGGGCTACACCTTC. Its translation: CASSPSGGRAGYTF.

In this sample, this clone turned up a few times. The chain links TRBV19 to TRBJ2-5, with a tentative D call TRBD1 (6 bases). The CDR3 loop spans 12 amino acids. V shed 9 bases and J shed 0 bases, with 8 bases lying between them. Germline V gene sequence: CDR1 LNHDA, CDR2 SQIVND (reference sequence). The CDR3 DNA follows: TGTGCCAGCGGGACAAACCAAGAGACCCAGTACTTC. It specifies CASGTNQETQYF. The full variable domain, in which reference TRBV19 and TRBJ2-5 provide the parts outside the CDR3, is DGGITQSPKYLFRKEGQNVTLSCEQNLNHDAMYWYRQDPGQGLRLIYYSQIVNDFQKGDIAEGYSVSREKKESFPLTVTSAQKNPTAFYLCASGTNQETQYFGPGTRLLVL.

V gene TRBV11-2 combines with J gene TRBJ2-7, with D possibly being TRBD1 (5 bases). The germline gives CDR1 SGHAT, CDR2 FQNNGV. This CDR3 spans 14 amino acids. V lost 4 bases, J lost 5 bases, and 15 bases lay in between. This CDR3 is CASSSKGQGNEQYF. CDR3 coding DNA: TGTGCCAGCAGCTCGAAAGGGCAGGGCAACGAGCAGTACTTC.

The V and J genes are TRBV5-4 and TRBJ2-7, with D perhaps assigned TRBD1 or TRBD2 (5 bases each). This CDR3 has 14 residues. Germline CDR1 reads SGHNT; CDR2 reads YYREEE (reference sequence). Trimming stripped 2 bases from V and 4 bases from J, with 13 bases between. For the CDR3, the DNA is TGTGCCAGCAGCTTACCGGGACGGAATTACGAGCAGTACTTC. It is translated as CASSLPGRNYEQYF. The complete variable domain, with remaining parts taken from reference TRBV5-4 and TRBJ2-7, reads ETGVTQSPTHLIKTRGQQVTLRCSSQSGHNTVSWYQQALGQGPQFIFQYYREEENGRGNFPPRFSGLQFPNYSSELNVNALELDDSALYLCASSLPGRNYEQYFGPGTRLTVT.

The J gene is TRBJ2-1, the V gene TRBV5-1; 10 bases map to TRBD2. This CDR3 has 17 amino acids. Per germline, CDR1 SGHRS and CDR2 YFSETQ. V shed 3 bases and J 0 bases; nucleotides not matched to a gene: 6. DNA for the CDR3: TGCGCCAGCAGCTCTTCTAGCGGGGGAAGCTCCTACAATGAGCAGTTCTTC. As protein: CASSSSSGGSSYNEQFF.

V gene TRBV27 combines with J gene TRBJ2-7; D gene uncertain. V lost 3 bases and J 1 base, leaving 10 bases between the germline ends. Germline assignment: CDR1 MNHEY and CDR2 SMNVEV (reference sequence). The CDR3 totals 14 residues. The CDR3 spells CASSLTRRSYEQYF. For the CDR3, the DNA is TGTGCCAGCAGTTTGACACGGAGATCCTACGAGCAGTACTTC.

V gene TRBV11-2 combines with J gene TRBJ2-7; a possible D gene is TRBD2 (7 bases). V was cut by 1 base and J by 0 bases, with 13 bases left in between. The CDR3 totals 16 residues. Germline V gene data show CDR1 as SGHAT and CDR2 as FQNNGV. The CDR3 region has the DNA TGTGCCAGCAGCTTAGTTTTTGGGGGGGCCTCCTACGAGCAGTACTTC. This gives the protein CASSLVFGGASYEQYF.

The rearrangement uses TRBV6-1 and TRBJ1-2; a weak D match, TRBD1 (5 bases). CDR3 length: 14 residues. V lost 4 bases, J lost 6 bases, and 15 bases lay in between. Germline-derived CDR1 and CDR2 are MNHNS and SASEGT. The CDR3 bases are TGTGCCAGCAGTGGCCCCCTCGGGGGGGATGGCTACACCTTC. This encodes CASSGPLGGDGYTF.

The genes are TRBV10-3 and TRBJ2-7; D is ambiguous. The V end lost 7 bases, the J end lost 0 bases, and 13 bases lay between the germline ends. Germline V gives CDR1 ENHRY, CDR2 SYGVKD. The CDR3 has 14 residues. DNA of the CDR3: TGTGCCATCAATGGCGGCGGTAGCTCCTACGAGCAGTACTTC. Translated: CAINGGGSSYEQYF.

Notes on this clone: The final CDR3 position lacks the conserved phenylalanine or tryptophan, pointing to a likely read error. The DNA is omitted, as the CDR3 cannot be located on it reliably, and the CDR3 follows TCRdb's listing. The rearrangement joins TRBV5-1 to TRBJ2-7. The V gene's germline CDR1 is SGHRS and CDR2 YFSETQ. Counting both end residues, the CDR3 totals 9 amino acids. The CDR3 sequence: CASSLGGLI.

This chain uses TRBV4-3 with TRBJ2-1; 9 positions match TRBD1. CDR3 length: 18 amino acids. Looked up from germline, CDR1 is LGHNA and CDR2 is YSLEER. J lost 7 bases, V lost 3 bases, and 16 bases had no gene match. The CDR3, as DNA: TGCGCCAGCAGCCAGCGGACCCCCGGGACAGGGAATAGGAATGAGCAGTTCTTC. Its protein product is CASSQRTPGTGNRNEQFF.

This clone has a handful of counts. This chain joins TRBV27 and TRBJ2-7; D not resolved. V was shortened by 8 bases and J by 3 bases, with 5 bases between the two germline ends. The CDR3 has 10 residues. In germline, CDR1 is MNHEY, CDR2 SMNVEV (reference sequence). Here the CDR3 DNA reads TGTGCCAGCGGGTACTACGAGCAGTACTTC. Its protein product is CASGYYEQYF.